Listed here are 27 T cell receptor beta chains from one sample, sequenced in a study of cytomegalovirus exposure and HLA in healthy donors. The primer mix had 60 Vbeta and 13 Jbeta primers. Libraries were prepared by immunoSEQ multiplex PCR; TCRdb keeps only in-frame clonotypes and omits some of them. The sample holds about 240,000 clones, about 86% seen once. What was sequenced was PBMCs. These receptors were obtained from a woman aged 55-69 years in good health and CMV-seropositive.

The chain joins TRBV5-1 to TRBJ1-5, with D possibly TRBD1 on 6 matching bases. The CDR3 is 13 residues long. The V and J ends lost 2 bases and 5 bases respectively, with 8 bases between them. Germline V gene lookup returns CDR1 SGHRS and CDR2 YFSETQ. CDR3 in DNA: TGCGCCAGCAGCTTCTCAGGGGATCAGCCCCAGCATTTT. This gives the protein CASSFSGDQPQHF. Drawing the rest from reference TRBV5-1 and TRBJ1-5, the complete variable domain is KAGVTQTPRYLIKTRGQQVTLSCSPISGHRSVSWYQQTPGQGLQFLFEYFSETQRNKGNFPGRFSGRQFSNSRSEMNVSTLELGDSALYLCASSFSGDQPQHFGDGTRLSIL.

The chain employs TRBV18 and TRBJ2-5, with a weak D call TRBD1 (5 bases). V lost 2 bases to trimming and J lost 2 bases, with 12 bases between them. Germline CDR1 KGHSH, CDR2 LQKENI. This CDR3 region has 15 residues. This chain's CDR3 is CASSPSTALQETQYF. The CDR3 region has the DNA TGTGCCAGCTCACCATCGACAGCCTTACAAGAGACCCAGTACTTC.

The rearrangement links TRBV7-3 to TRBJ2-6; TRBD1 aligns across 9 bases. This CDR3 region has 16 residues. Trimming removed 6 bases from V and 2 bases from J; junction bases left unmatched: 5. Germline-derived CDR1 and CDR2 are SGHTA and FQGTGA. The CDR3 protein is CASRPTGGAGANVLTF. Here the CDR3 DNA reads TGTGCCAGCAGGCCTACAGGGGGCGCTGGGGCCAACGTCCTGACTTTC. The whole variable domain, remainder taken from reference TRBV7-3 and TRBJ2-6, is GAGVSQTPSNKVTEKGKYVELRCDPISGHTALYWYRQSLGQGPEFLIYFQGTGAADDSGLPNDRFFAVRPEGSVSTLKIQRTERGDSAVYLCASRPTGGAGANVLTFGAGSRLTVL.

The chain employs TRBV6-1 and TRBJ2-3; 11 positions match TRBD2. The V gene end was trimmed by 6 bases and the J gene end by 4 bases; junction bases not matched to a gene: 6. This CDR3 is built from 15 residues. Germline V gene sequence: CDR1 MNHNS, CDR2 SASEGT. CDR3 coding DNA: TGTGCCAGCAGGTTAGCGGGAGGGCCATCAGATACGCAGTATTTT. It is translated as CASRLAGGPSDTQYF.

The chain is built from TRBV29-1 and TRBJ2-5; 11 nucleotides line up with TRBD2. V lost 6 bases to trimming and J lost 5 bases; unmatched junction nucleotides: 17. The CDR3 has 17 amino acids. Germline V gene lookup returns CDR1 SQVTM and CDR2 ANQGSEA. Written as DNA, the CDR3 is TGCAGCGTGGAACTAGCGGGAGTCCCGGGTCGGAGGGAGACCCAGTACTTC. It codes for CSVELAGVPGRRETQYF. Supplemented by reference TRBV29-1 and TRBJ2-5, the full variable domain reads SAVISQKPSRDICQRGTSLTIQCQVDSQVTMMFWYRQQPGQSLTLIATANQGSEATYESGFVIDKFPISRPNLTFSTLTVSNMSPEDSSIYLCSVELAGVPGRRETQYFGPGTRLLVL.

This CDR3 reads CASLSLLAGDTGELFF. In DNA, the CDR3 is TGTGCCAGCCTTTCCCTACTAGCGGGAGACACCGGGGAGCTGTTTTTT. The chain recombines TRBV2 with TRBJ2-2, with 11 bases aligning to TRBD2. Trimming cost V 8 bases and J 3 bases; bases outside gene matches: 8. Looked up from germline, CDR1 is SNHLY and CDR2 is FYNNEI. The CDR3 spans 16 residues.

The chain has TRBV14 and TRBJ2-2; 9 nucleotides align to TRBD2. CDR1 and CDR2 (germline): SGHDN, FVKESK. J was trimmed by 5 bases and V by 4 bases; bases with no gene match: 8. This CDR3 is built from 16 residues. CDR3 DNA: TGTGCCAGCAGCCTACATCGGCTAGCGGGGACCGGGGAGCTGTTTTTT. Translated, it gives CASSLHRLAGTGELFF. Full variable domain (outside the CDR3, taken from reference TRBV14 and TRBJ2-2): EAGVTQFPSHSVIEKGQTVTLRCDPISGHDNLYWYRRVMGKEIKFLLHFVKESKQDESGMPNNRFLAERTGGTYSTLKVQPAELEDSGVYFCASSLHRLAGTGELFFGEGSRLTVL.

This clone was observed a single time. This chain uses TRBV7-9 with TRBJ1-2, with TRBD1 matching over 7 bases. Germline V gene sequence: CDR1 SEHNR, CDR2 FQNEAQ (reference sequence). CDR3 size: 16 residues. J was trimmed by 2 bases and V by 5 bases; bases with no gene match: 11. The CDR3 sequence is CASSPGQIHPNYGYTF. CDR3 bases: TGTGCCAGCAGCCCGGGACAGATCCATCCAAACTATGGCTACACCTTC. The full variable domain, rest sourced from reference TRBV7-9 and TRBJ1-2, is DTGVSQNPRHKITKRGQNVTFRCDPISEHNRLYWYRQTLGQGPEFLTYFQNEAQLEKSRLLSDRFSAERPKGSFSTLEIQRTEQGDSAMYLCASSPGQIHPNYGYTFGSGTRLTVV.

V and J are TRBV4-1 and TRBJ2-3, with D possibly TRBD2 on 6 matching bases. The CDR3 covers 15 residues. Germline CDR1 MGHRA, CDR2 YSYEKL. V lost 1 base, J lost 1 base, and 9 bases lay in between. The CDR3 region is CASSQAGVGTDTQYF. The CDR3 DNA sequence: TGCGCCAGCAGCCAAGCGGGGGTTGGCACAGATACGCAGTATTTT.

As for this clone: One end of the junction does not line up with germline, which may come from a read error. The chain uses TRBV6-1 and TRBJ2-3; possible D gene TRBD2, 6 bases. The V gene's germline CDR1 is MNHNS and CDR2 SASEGT. CDR3 length: 14 residues. The CDR3 protein is CASSDRGFTDTRYF. The CDR3 coding sequence is TGTGCCAGCAGTGATCGGGGGTTCACAGATACGCGGTATTTT.

The chain employs TRBV27 and TRBJ2-1; weak D call: TRBD1 (6 bases). The V gene's germline CDR1 is MNHEY and CDR2 SMNVEV (reference sequence). CDR3 length: 17 residues. Trimming left V 4 bases short and J 4 bases short, with 20 bases between. CDR3 sequence reads: CASSSQPQGIKYNEQFF. In nucleotides, the CDR3 is TGTGCCAGCAGTTCTCAACCTCAGGGGATTAAGTACAATGAGCAGTTCTTC.

The chain combines TRBV7-8 with TRBJ2-1; perhaps TRBD1 as D (5 bases). V shed 1 base and J shed 4 bases, with 14 bases lying between them. Germline V CDR1 and CDR2: SGHVS, FQNEAQ. This CDR3 is built from 16 residues. The CDR3 loop is CASSLGGPAVYNEQFF. The CDR3, as DNA: TGTGCCAGCAGCTTAGGGGGCCCAGCCGTGTACAATGAGCAGTTCTTC.

This clone was observed a few times. The CDR3 DNA sequence: TGTGCCAGCTCACCGGGGACGGGACAGCGGTCTGGAAACACCATATATTTT. Its protein product is CASSPGTGQRSGNTIYF. The rearrangement uses TRBV18 and TRBJ1-3; 7 nucleotides line up with TRBD1. The CDR3 extends over 17 amino acids. Germline V gene data show CDR1 as KGHSH and CDR2 as LQKENI. The V and J ends lost 3 bases and 1 base, in that order; junction bases with no gene match: 9.

The gene calls are TRBV28 and TRBJ1-2; TRBD1 aligns across 11 bases. CDR1 and CDR2 from the germline V gene are MDHEN and SYDVKM. With V trimmed by 6 bases and J by 3 bases, 6 bases remained unmatched. The CDR3 has 15 residues. The CDR3 nucleotides are TGTGCCAGCAGCTCGGGACAGGGGGGGTACTATGGCTACACCTTC. Its translation: CASSSGQGGYYGYTF.

The chain employs TRBV9 and TRBJ2-1, with TRBD1 as a possible D gene (6 bases). Germline V gives CDR1 SGDLS, CDR2 YYNGEE. This CDR3 has 15 amino acids. The V and J ends lost 2 bases and 6 bases respectively, with 15 bases between them. CDR3 loop: CASSVGQGKFNEQFF. The CDR3 bases are TGTGCCAGCAGCGTGGGCCAGGGGAAGTTCAATGAGCAGTTCTTC.

V usage is TRBV19 and J usage is TRBJ2-7; 7 bases fit TRBD1. There are 13 residues in the CDR3. Germline V gene sequence: CDR1 LNHDA, CDR2 SQIVND (reference sequence). Trimming at V came to 4 bases and at J to 3 bases, leaving 3 bases not matched to a gene. The CDR3 is CASSKGGSYEQYF. CDR3 in DNA: TGTGCCAGTAGTAAAGGGGGCAGCTACGAGCAGTACTTC.

The rearrangement links TRBV18 to TRBJ2-7, with TRBD1 matching 7 bases. Germline CDR1 reads KGHSH; CDR2 reads LQKENI. This CDR3 has 15 amino acids. V lost 2 bases and J lost 3; bases outside the gene matches: 7. The CDR3 bases are TGTGCCAGCTCACCAAGTGCAGGGGGAGACTACGAGCAGTACTTC. Encoded protein: CASSPSAGGDYEQYF.

The rearrangement uses TRBV7-2 and TRBJ1-3; unclear D gene. The CDR3 is made up of 15 amino acids. The germline CDR1 and CDR2 sequences are SGHTA and FQGNSA. The V end lost 5 bases, the J end lost 4 bases, and 15 bases lay between the germline ends. CDR3 in DNA: TGTGCCAGCAGCCCAAAGGAGGGCGCGGGAAACACCATATATTTT. Its protein is CASSPKEGAGNTIYF.

J is TRBJ1-5 and V is TRBV5-1; D is undetermined. The CDR3 loop spans 16 amino acids. Trimming cost V 0 bases and J 3 bases, with 13 bases left between them. From germline, CDR1 is SGHRS and CDR2 YFSETQ. In nucleotides, the CDR3 is TGCGCCAGCAGCTTGGGCGGTCGAGAACTCAATCAGCCCCAGCATTTT. Encoded protein: CASSLGGRELNQPQHF.

V usage is TRBV7-9 and J usage is TRBJ1-2; 7 bases align to TRBD1. CDR1 is SEHNR and CDR2 is FQNEAQ in the germline V gene (reference sequence). This CDR3 is 15 amino acids long. J was trimmed by 8 bases and V by 5 bases; bases with no gene match: 14. The CDR3 DNA reads as TGTGCCAGCAGCCTTTCCGACAGGGAACATAAAGGCTACACCTTC. It yields the protein CASSLSDREHKGYTF.

CDR3 in DNA: TGTGCCAGCAGTCAAAGGGCGGCAGGGGGCCTACTGAGGGAGCCCCAGCATTTT. It translates to CASSQRAAGGLLREPQHF. The V and J genes are TRBV27 and TRBJ1-5, with 8 bases aligning to TRBD1. J lost 8 bases, V lost 5 bases, and 20 bases had no gene match. CDR1 is MNHEY and CDR2 is SMNVEV in the germline V gene (reference sequence). The CDR3 runs to 18 residues.

The chain couples TRBV4-1 to TRBJ2-7; 7 bases align to TRBD2. The trim removed 1 base at V and 7 bases at J, leaving 16 bases unmatched. Germline assignment: CDR1 MGHRA and CDR2 YSYEKL. The CDR3 consists of 17 residues. CDR3: CASSQAVGGLVPWEQYF. CDR3 DNA: TGCGCCAGCAGCCAAGCGGTCGGAGGACTAGTCCCTTGGGAGCAGTACTTC.

The chain is built from TRBV7-2 and TRBJ2-7, with 12 bases fitting TRBD2. The CDR3 consists of 17 residues. V lost 1 base to trimming and J lost 5 bases; unmatched junction nucleotides: 9. CDR1 and CDR2 from the germline V gene are SGHTA and FQGNSA. The CDR3 DNA reads as TGTGCCAGCAGCTTAGACCGAAGACTAGCGGGAGACGACGAGCAGTACTTC. Encoded protein: CASSLDRRLAGDDEQYF.

The CDR3 sequence is CSVASGQVNTEAFF. The CDR3 DNA reads TGCAGCGTGGCCAGTGGACAAGTGAACACTGAAGCTTTCTTT. The chain combines TRBV29-1 with TRBJ1-1, with D possibly matching TRBD1 (5 bases). Trimming took 6 bases from V and 0 from J, leaving 14 bases between them. Germline V gene data show CDR1 as SQVTM and CDR2 as ANQGSEA. The CDR3 contains 14 residues.

V and J are TRBV29-1 and TRBJ2-7, with 11 bases lining up with TRBD1. This CDR3 region has 16 residues. J was trimmed by 3 bases and V by 5 bases; bases with no gene match: 12. Germline CDR1 is SQVTM and CDR2 is ANQGSEA. The CDR3: CSVRGGGTGGVYEQYF. The CDR3 DNA is TGCAGCGTTAGAGGGGGGGGGACAGGGGGAGTCTACGAGCAGTACTTC.

There are a few counts of this clone. The V gene is TRBV14, the J gene TRBJ2-1; TRBD2 matches 11 bases. Germline V gives CDR1 SGHDN, CDR2 FVKESK. The V and J ends lost 2 bases and 7 bases, in that order; junction bases with no gene match: 7. CDR3 length equals 16 residues. CDR3 nucleotides: TGTGCCAGCAGCCAAACCCCTAGCGGGAGGAAGAATGAGCAGTTCTTC. This codes for CASSQTPSGRKNEQFF.

The rearrangement uses TRBV27 and TRBJ1-6; 10 nucleotides match TRBD1. This CDR3 contains 17 residues. Trimming removed 1 base from V and 9 bases from J; junction bases left unmatched: 9. Germline V gives CDR1 MNHEY, CDR2 SMNVEV (reference sequence). The CDR3 sequence is CASSLFAGQGVSSPLHF. DNA for the CDR3: TGTGCCAGCAGTTTATTCGCCGGACAGGGGGTCTCTTCACCCCTCCACTTT.